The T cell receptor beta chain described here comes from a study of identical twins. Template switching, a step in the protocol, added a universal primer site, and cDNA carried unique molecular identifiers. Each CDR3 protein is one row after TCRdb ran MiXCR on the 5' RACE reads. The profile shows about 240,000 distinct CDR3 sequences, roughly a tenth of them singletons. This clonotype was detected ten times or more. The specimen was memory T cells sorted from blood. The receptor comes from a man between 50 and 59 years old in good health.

CDR3 bases: TGTGCCAGCAGAGGACAGGGGACGAGCAATCAGCCCCAGCATTTT. It codes for CASRGQGTSNQPQHF. The rearrangement links TRBV6-1 to TRBJ1-5; 9 nucleotides line up with TRBD1. The V and J ends lost 6 bases and 1 base, in that order; junction bases with no gene match: 4. Germline V gives CDR1 MNHNS, CDR2 SASEGT. The length of the CDR3 is 15 residues.